This TCR beta chain was sequenced for a study of PD-1 blockade in mismatch repair-deficient tumors. Study overall: All were previously treated, progressing patients with some twelve mismatch repair-deficient cancer types.

The germline V and J ends were trimmed by 3 bases and 0 bases, with 13 bases remaining between them. In germline, CDR1 is SGHAT, CDR2 FQNNGV. CDR3 length: 16 residues. The table came from immunoSEQ multiplex PCR; TCRdb's copy has only in-frame clones and leaves some out. Altogether 70,000 to 95,000 clones are present, around 80% being singletons, with the ten largest covering less than 6.5%. Every patient had mismatch repair deficiency by PCR or immunohistochemistry. The TCR-sequenced patients were a few responders to pembrolizumab. The rearrangement joins TRBV11-2 to TRBJ2-3; D may match TRBD1 or TRBD2 (5 bases each). The sequence was collected from an adult with mismatch repair-deficient cancer. This material consisted of peripheral blood, taken 44 weeks after starting pembrolizumab. The DNA of the CDR3 is TGTGCCAGCAGCTTCCGGGACGGGCCTAGCACAGATACGCAGTATTTT. Its protein is CASSFRDGPSTDTQYF.